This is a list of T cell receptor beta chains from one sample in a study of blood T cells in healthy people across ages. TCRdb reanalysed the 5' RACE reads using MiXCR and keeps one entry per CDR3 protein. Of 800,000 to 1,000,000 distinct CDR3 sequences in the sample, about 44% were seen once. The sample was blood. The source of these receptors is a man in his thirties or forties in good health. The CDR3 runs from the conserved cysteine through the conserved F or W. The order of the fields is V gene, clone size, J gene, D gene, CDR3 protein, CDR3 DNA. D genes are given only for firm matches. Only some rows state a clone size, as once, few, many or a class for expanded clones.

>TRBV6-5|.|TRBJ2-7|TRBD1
CASSYFPGTGPKYEQYF
TGTGCCAGCAGTTACTTCCCCGGGACAGGGCCAAAGTACGAGCAGTACTTC
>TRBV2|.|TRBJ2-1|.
CASSEGPQGEQFF
TGTGCCAGCAGTGAAGGCCCACAAGGTGAGCAGTTCTTC
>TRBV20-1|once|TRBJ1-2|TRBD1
CSARTGQSGYTF
TGCAGTGCCCGGACAGGGCAGAGCGGCTACACCTTC
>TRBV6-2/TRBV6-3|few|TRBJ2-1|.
CASTAAYNEQFF
TGTGCCAGCACGGCAGCCTACAATGAGCAGTTCTTC
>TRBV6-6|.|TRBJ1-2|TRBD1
CASSSQTGERGYGYTF
TGTGCCAGCAGTAGTCAAACAGGGGAAAGAGGCTATGGCTACACCTTC
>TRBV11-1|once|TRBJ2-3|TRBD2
CASSGLESTDTQYF
TGTGCCAGCAGCGGACTAGAAAGTACAGATACGCAGTATTTT
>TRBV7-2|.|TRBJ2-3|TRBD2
CASSSTGLAGGIDTQYF
TGTGCCAGCAGCTCGACGGGACTAGCGGGGGGGATAGATACGCAGTATTTT
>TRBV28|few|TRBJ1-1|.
CASSPGTYTEAFF
TGTGCCAGCAGCCCCGGGACGTACACTGAAGCTTTCTTT
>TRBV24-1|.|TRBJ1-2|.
CATSDFAGYGYTF
TGTGCCACCAGTGATTTTGCGGGCTATGGCTACACCTTC
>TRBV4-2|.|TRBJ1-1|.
CASSQGTRTNTEAFF
TGTGCCAGCAGCCAAGGGACAAGAACGAACACTGAAGCTTTCTTT
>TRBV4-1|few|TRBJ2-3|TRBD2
CASSQPPSGASTDTQYF
TGCGCCAGCAGCCAGCCTCCTAGCGGGGCTAGCACAGATACGCAGTATTTT
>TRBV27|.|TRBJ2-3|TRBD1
CASSLGQGELDTQYF
TGTGCCAGCAGTCTGGGACAGGGGGAACTAGATACGCAGTATTTT
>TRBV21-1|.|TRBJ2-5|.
CASSKGGGKETQYF
TGTGCCAGCAGCAAAGGGGGGGGGAAGGAGACCCAGTACTTC
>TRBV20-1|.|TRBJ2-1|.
CSALGETSYNEQFF
TGCAGTGCTCTCGGGGAGACCTCGTACAATGAGCAGTTCTTC
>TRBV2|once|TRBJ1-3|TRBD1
CASSVGTGGFSGNTIYF
TGTGCCAGCAGTGTCGGGACAGGGGGTTTCTCTGGAAACACCATATATTTT